What follows are 17 T cell receptor delta chains derived from one specimen sequenced in a study of γδ T cells in repeated Plasmodium falciparum infection. Bulk repertoires came from Vgamma9/Vdelta2+ or Vdelta2-negative gammadelta T cells flow-sorted from PBMC. TCRdb re-called the multiplex PCR reads with CATT. Counted here are 90,000 or so delta-chain clones, 0.8% to 1% occurring once; the ten biggest clones make up roughly 9.9%. The sample comprised gamma-delta T cells from blood. The origin of the receptors is a pool of human donors (malaria-infected and uninfected, not separated).

On this clone itself: A far more abundant clone sits one base away, making this likely a read error. The same CDR3 can be traced to other DNA sequences in this sample. The chain uses TRDV1 and TRDJ1, with D uncertain. The J gene was missing in TCRdb and was found by matching the end of the DNA to germline. The CDR3 covers 17 residues. Germline V CDR1 and CDR2: TSWWSYY, QGS. V was pared by 0 bases and J by 1 base, with 15 bases between. The CDR3 bases are TGTGCTCTTGGGGAACTTCCATCATACATCTTCACCGATAAACTCATCTTT. As protein: CALGELPSYIFTDKLIF.

This clone has a handful of counts. TCRdb lists the protein of a much larger clone for this DNA, which differs at residue 4, so this is likely a read error; the protein given here is translated from the DNA itself. The chain is built from TRDV2 and TRDJ1; 8 nucleotides line up with TRDD3. No J gene is reported in TCRdb; it was inferred here by comparing the DNA with germline. The CDR3 contains 19 residues. Germline V gene lookup returns CDR1 GEAIGNYY and CDR2 EKD. Trimming at V came to 5 bases and at J to 1 base, leaving 20 bases not matched to a gene. CDR3 nucleotides: TGTGCCTGTGTCACTCCTTGGACTGGGGGCCCCCACCCCACCGATAAACTCATCTTT. Its protein is CACVTPWTGGPHPTDKLIF.

A word on this clone: This likely reflects a read error, since a far larger clone is one base away. Within the sample, other DNA sequences also encode this same CDR3. The V segment is TRDV2, and no J call was made. From germline, CDR1 is GEAIGNYY and CDR2 EKD. This CDR3 spans 14 amino acids. The CDR3 DNA reads as TGTGCCTGTGACACGGTTCTTACCACCGATAAACTCATCTTC. Its protein product is CACDTVLTTDKLIF.

This clone was detected ten times or more. This clone may be a read error of a much larger clone one base away. Other DNA sequences in this sample translate to the same CDR3. With the J gene uncalled, the V gene is TRDV2; the DNA was not used to check the table's D call, TRDD3. The CDR3 has 17 residues. Germline V gene data show CDR1 as GEAIGNYY and CDR2 as EKD. The CDR3 DNA reads as TGTGCCTGTGACAAGGCCTTCCACTTGGGGTGTACCGATAAACTCATCTTC. Protein: CACDKAFHLGCTDKLIF.

At least ten counts were recorded for this clone. The chain links TRDV2 to TRDJ1; 9 bases line up with TRDD3. The V and J ends lost 3 bases and 0 bases, in that order; junction bases with no gene match: 7. Germline lookup yields CDR1 GEAIGNYY and CDR2 EKD. The CDR3 is made up of 16 amino acids. The CDR3 nucleotides are TGTGCCTGTGACGGACTGGGGGACTCGAACACCGATAAACTCATCTTT. This encodes CACDGLGDSNTDKLIF.

This clone was observed a handful of times. A far larger clone is one nucleotide away, so this likely arose from a read error. Other DNA sequences in the sample encode the same CDR3. The J segment was not called; the V segment is TRDV1; TRDD3, the table's D call, was not compared with the DNA. CDR1 is TSWWSYY, CDR2 QGS, per germline. The CDR3 totals 19 residues. CDR3 nucleotides: TGTGCTCTTGGGGGATTCGATAACTACGTACTGGGGGATATCGATAAACTCATTTTT. Translating gives CALGGFDNYVLGDIDKLIF.

With regard to this clone: The protein TCRdb lists belongs to a much larger clone and differs from this DNA's translation at residue 14, which points to a read error; the protein shown is made from the DNA. The J gene has no call, while the V gene is TRDV2; the listed D gene, TRDD3, was not tested against the DNA. In germline, CDR1 is GEAIGNYY, CDR2 EKD. The CDR3 spans 16 residues. The CDR3 protein is CACDGLGDTPRGKPIF. As DNA, the CDR3 is TGTGCCTGTGACGGACTGGGGGATACACCGAGGGGGAAACCCATCTTT.

In regard to this clone: TCRdb assigns this DNA the protein of a much larger clone, which departs from its translation at residue 8; this likely reflects a read error, and the protein shown comes from translating the DNA. The chain links TRDV2 to TRDJ1; D is perhaps TRDD3 (5 bases). Matching the DNA to germline supplied the J gene, which TCRdb does not give. The CDR3 contains 20 residues. V dropped 0 bases and J dropped 0 bases, with 25 bases sitting between them. Germline loops: CDR1 GEAIGNYY, CDR2 EKD. Here the CDR3 reads CACDTVSEGSPFLYTDKLIF. The CDR3 bases are TGTGCCTGTGACACCGTGAGTGAGGGATCCCCCTTTCTCTACACCGATAAACTCATCTTT.

This clone showed up just a few times. The mismatch at residue 19 between this DNA's translation and the TCRdb protein of a much larger clone likely reflects a read error; the protein shown is translated from the DNA. The gene calls are TRDV2 and TRDJ1, with 11 nucleotides matching TRDD3. Germline assignment: CDR1 GEAIGNYY and CDR2 EKD. This CDR3 contains 22 residues. DNA of the CDR3: TGTGCCTGTTGGCATCCTACGTCTTCTAGGTCTACTGGGGGATATTTTACCGATAGACTCATCTTT. Translating gives CACWHPTSSRSTGGYFTDRLIF.

A remark on this clone: This may come from a read error, since a much larger clone is one base off. The rearrangement uses TRDV1 and TRDJ1, with a tentative D call TRDD3 (8 bases). The J gene, left out of TCRdb, was set here by checking the DNA against germline. Germline V gives CDR1 TSWWSYY, CDR2 QGS. This CDR3 has 20 amino acids. The CDR3: CALGLRVPTFWGISNDKLIF. The CDR3 region has the DNA TGTGCCCTTGGGCTTCGGGTTCCTACGTTTTGGGGGATTTCCAACGATAAACTCATCTTT.

A word on this clone: TCRdb records a much larger clone's protein for this DNA, with a difference at residue 13 that likely arises from a read error; the protein given is the translation of the DNA. The chain links TRDV1 to TRDJ1, with TRDD2 matching over 8 bases. Germline loops: CDR1 TSWWSYY, CDR2 QGS. The CDR3 consists of 19 residues. J was trimmed by 2 bases and V by 4 bases; bases with no gene match: 18. This chain's CDR3 is CALGALHLPSETWTDKLIF. The CDR3 DNA reads TGTGCTCTTGGGGCCTTACACCTTCCTAGTGAGACTTGGACCGATAAACTCATCTTT.

To note about this clone: TCRdb attributes to this sequence the protein of a much larger clone, which differs from the DNA translation at residue 12; a read error is likely, and the protein displayed is translated from the DNA. The chain links TRDV2 to TRDJ1, with 11 bases that match TRDD3. The J gene is absent in TCRdb and was assigned here via DNA matching to germline. The CDR3 totals 16 residues. CDR1 is GEAIGNYY and CDR2 is EKD in the germline V gene. The CDR3 protein is CACDTGGYASTNKLIF. The CDR3, as DNA: TGTGCCTGTGACACTGGGGGATACGCCTCCACCAATAAACTCATCTTT.

Worth noting for this clone: The protein that TCRdb holds for this DNA derives from a much larger clone and differs from the translated DNA at residue 14, which likely indicates a read error; the protein shown here is translated from the DNA. The V gene call reads TRDV1; no J gene was called. Germline CDR1 reads TSWWSYY; CDR2 reads QGS. This CDR3 is 16 amino acids long. The CDR3 region has the DNA TGTGCTCTTGGGCGCCGAGGGATTTCTTCCTCCGATAAATTCATCTTT. Amino acids: CALGRRGISSSDKFIF.

At least ten counts were recorded for this clone. A read error likely explains why the TCRdb protein, taken from a much larger clone, differs from this DNA's translation at residue 3; the protein shown is translated from the DNA. The chain is built from TRDV2 and TRDJ1; TRDD3 matches 9 bases. The CDR3 has 19 amino acids. CDR1 GEAIGNYY and CDR2 EKD come from the germline V gene. CDR3 amino acids: CARDTGTGGPPLYTDKLIF. The DNA for the CDR3 is TGTGCCCGTGACACGGGTACTGGGGGACCTCCTTTGTACACCGATAAACTCATCTTT.

As regards this clone: The protein held in TCRdb is that of a much larger clone and does not match this DNA's translation at residue 2, likely because of a read error; the protein shown is translated from the DNA. This rearrangement joins TRDV1 to TRDJ1; weak D call: TRDD3 (6 bases). The CDR3 sequence is 19 residues long. CDR1 TSWWSYY and CDR2 QGS come from the germline V gene. In DNA form, the CDR3 reads TGTTCTCTTGGGGAAGATCGCCTCCCTCGACTACTGGGAACCGATAAACTCATCTTT. This gives the protein CSLGEDRLPRLLGTDKLIF.

Remarks on this clone: TCRdb's protein for this DNA is that of a much larger clone and differs from the translation at residue 13, likely a read error; the protein shown is the DNA translation. This chain uses TRDV2 with TRDJ1; no clear D. TCRdb records no J gene; here it was assigned by comparing the DNA to germline. Germline-derived CDR1 and CDR2 are GEAIGNYY and EKD. V was clipped by 4 bases and J by 2 bases, with 28 bases between them. CDR3 size: 19 residues. DNA for the CDR3: TGTGCCTGTGATGCCCTGCAGGATGGGTTTGGAAGTAAAACCGATAAACTCATCTTT. This translates into CACDALQDGFGSKTDKLIF.

In the case of this clone: TCRdb shows a much larger clone's protein in place of this DNA's translation, and the two differ at residue 4, likely through a read error; the protein shown is translated from the DNA. The V call is TRDV2, the J call TRDJ1; TRDD3 agrees at 12 bases. This CDR3 is 18 amino acids long. Trimming cost V 5 bases and J 0 bases; bases outside gene matches: 12. Per the germline V gene, CDR1 is GEAIGNYY and CDR2 is EKD. In DNA form, the CDR3 reads TGTGCCTGTGCCTATGCTGGGGGATACGACATATACACCGATAAACTCATCTTT. Translating it yields CACAYAGGYDIYTDKLIF.